This T cell receptor (beta chain) was observed in a study of OX40 agonist ivuxolimab in advanced cancers. Study as a whole: The drug used for patients, ivuxolimab, was an agonistic anti-OX40 (CD134) antibody. The mean age was roughly 60 years, ranging from about 20 to 90, with approximately 83% of participants male.

Here immunoSEQ multiplex PCR was the method, and the copy in TCRdb shows in-frame clones only, minus some. Among fewer than 18,000 clones listed, roughly 65% were seen once. The CDR3 is 14 residues long, ends included. CDR1 MNHEY and CDR2 SMNVEV come from the germline V gene (reference sequence). Concerning this clone itself: No DNA is shown, since the ends of the CDR3 on it are uncertain; the CDR3 is the one TCRdb lists.

The sequence was obtained from an adult with an advanced solid tumor such as melanoma, head and neck, liver or kidney cancer. The chain carries TRBV27 and TRBJ1-2. This material consisted of CD4+ or CD8+ T cells sorted from blood, taken in a trial of the OX40 agonist ivuxolimab. The CDR3 loop reads CASSTSAVGYGYTF.